This T cell receptor beta chain derives from a study of HIV-infected patients and healthy controls. This clonotype has ten or more counts. The V and J ends lost 3 bases and 2 bases, in that order; junction bases with no gene match: 8. The CDR3 is 16 residues long. In germline, CDR1 is SGHVS, CDR2 FQNEAQ. TCRdb processed the 5' RACE reads anew with MiXCR; each CDR3 protein has one entry. The table lists about 70,000 distinct CDR3 sequences, about 16% of them singletons, with 5.5% to 6% in the top ten. The sequence came from a human donor in good health. The chain links TRBV7-8 to TRBJ2-3; 7 nucleotides align to TRBD2. The sample taken for sequencing was CD4+ T cells from blood. For the CDR3, the DNA is TGTGCCAGCAGCTTTTCCGGGGGGACCTCCACAGATACGCAGTATTTT. Residues: CASSFSGGTSTDTQYF.